This entry describes one TCR beta chain. V lost 6 bases to trimming and J lost 9 bases; unmatched junction nucleotides: 8. Germline V gene sequence: CDR1 MNHEY, CDR2 SVGAGI. This CDR3 is 15 amino acids long. The data were obtained in a study of control samples from healthy donors and cancer patients. The assay was immunoSEQ multiplex PCR, and TCRdb's table has in-frame clones only and misses some. The sample includes roughly 200,000 clones. The sequenced material came from blood. The chain employs TRBV6-5 and TRBJ1-6, with 10 positions matching TRBD1. The sequence was obtained from a young woman in good health. CDR3 sequence: CASRVLWDRGSPLHF. In DNA form, the CDR3 reads TGTGCCAGCAGGGTTTTGTGGGACAGGGGTTCACCCCTCCACTTT.